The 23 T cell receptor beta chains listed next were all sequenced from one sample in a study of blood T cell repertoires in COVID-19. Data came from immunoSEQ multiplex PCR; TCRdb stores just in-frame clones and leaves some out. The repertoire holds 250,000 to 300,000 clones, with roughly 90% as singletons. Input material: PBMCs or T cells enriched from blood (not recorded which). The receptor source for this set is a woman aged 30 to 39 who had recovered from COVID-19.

The CDR3 here is CSVEGRTSYEQYF. CDR3 nucleotides: TGCAGCGTTGAAGGTAGAACCTCCTACGAGCAGTACTTC. The chain couples TRBV29-1 to TRBJ2-7; D gene ambiguous. The V end lost 1 base, the J end lost 0 bases, and 7 bases lay between the germline ends. The germline V gene has CDR1 SQVTM and CDR2 ANQGSEA. CDR3 length: 13 amino acids.

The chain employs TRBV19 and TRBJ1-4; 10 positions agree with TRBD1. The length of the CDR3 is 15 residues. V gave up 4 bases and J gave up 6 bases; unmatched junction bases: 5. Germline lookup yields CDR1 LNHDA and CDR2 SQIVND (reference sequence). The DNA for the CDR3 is TGTGCCAGTAGTACGGACAGGGGGAGCGATGAAAAACTGTTTTTT. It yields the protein CASSTDRGSDEKLFF.

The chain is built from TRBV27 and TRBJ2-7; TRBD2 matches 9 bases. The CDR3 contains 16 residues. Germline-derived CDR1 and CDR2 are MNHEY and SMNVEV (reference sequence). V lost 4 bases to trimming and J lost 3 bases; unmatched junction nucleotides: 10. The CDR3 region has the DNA TGTGCCAGCAGTTGGGGAGCGGGAGGATACTACTACGAGCAGTACTTC. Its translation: CASSWGAGGYYYEQYF.

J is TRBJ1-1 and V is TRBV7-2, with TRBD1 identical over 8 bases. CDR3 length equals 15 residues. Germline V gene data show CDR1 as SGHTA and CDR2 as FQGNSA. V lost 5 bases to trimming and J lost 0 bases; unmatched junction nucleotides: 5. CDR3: CASSLGTGLNTEAFF. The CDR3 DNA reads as TGTGCCAGCAGCCTGGGGACAGGATTGAACACTGAAGCTTTCTTT.

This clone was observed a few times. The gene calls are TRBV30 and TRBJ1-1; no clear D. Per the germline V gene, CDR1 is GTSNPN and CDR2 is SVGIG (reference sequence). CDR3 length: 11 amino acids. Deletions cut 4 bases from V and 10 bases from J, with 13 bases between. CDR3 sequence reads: CAWTTQLGAFF. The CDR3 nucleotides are TGTGCCTGGACTACGCAGCTAGGAGCTTTCTTT.

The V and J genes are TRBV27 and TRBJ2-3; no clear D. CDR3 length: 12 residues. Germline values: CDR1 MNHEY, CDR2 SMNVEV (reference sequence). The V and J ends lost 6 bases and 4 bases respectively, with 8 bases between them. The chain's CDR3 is CASSLSPDTQYF. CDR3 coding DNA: TGTGCCAGCAGCCTCTCCCCAGATACGCAGTATTTT.

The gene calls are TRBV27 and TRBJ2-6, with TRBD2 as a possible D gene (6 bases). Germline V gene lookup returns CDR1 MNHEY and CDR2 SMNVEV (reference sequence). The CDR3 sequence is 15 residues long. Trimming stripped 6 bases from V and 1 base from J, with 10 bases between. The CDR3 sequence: CASRPRGSGANVLTF. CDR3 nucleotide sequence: TGTGCCAGCAGGCCGCGGGGTTCTGGGGCCAACGTCCTGACTTTC.

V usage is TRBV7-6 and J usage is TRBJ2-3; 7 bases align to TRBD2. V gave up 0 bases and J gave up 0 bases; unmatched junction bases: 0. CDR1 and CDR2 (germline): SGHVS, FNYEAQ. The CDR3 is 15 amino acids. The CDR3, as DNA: TGTGCCAGCAGCTTAGCTAGCGGGAGCACAGATACGCAGTATTTT. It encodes CASSLASGSTDTQYF.

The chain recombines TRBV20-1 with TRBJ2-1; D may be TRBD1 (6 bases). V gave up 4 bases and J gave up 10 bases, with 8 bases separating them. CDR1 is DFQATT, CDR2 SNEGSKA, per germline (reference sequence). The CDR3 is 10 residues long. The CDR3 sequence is CSAIDREQFF. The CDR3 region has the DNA TGCAGTGCTATCGACAGGGAGCAGTTCTTC.

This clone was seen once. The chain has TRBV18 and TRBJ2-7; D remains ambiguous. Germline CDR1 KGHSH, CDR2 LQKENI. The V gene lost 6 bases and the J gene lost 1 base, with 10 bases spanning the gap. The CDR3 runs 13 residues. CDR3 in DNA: TGTGCCAGCTCGCGAAGAAAGTCCTACGAGCAGTACTTC. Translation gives CASSRRKSYEQYF. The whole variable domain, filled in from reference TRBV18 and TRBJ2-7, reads NAGVMQNPRHLVRRRGQEARLRCSPMKGHSHVYWYRQLPEEGLKFMVYLQKENIIDESGMPKERFSAEFPKEGPSILRIQQVVRGDSAAYFCASSRRKSYEQYFGPGTRLTVT.

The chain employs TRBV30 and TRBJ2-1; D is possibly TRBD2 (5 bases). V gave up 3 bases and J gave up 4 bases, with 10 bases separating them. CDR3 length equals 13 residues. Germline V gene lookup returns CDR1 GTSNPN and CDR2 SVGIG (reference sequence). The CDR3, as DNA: TGTGCCTGGAGCGCCCGGGAATACAATGAGCAGTTCTTC. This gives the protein CAWSAREYNEQFF. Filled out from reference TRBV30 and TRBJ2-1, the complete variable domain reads SQTIHQWPATLVQPVGSPLSLECTVEGTSNPNLYWYRQAAGRGLQLLFYSVGIGQISSEVPQNLSASRPQDRQFILSSKKLLLSDSGFYLCAWSAREYNEQFFGPGTRLTVL.

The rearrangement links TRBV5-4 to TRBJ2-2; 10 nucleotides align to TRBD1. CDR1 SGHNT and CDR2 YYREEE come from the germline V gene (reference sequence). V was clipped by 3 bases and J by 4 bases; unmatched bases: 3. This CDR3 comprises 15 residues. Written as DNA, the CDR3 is TGTGCCAGCAGCTACGGGACAGGGGTCACCGGGGAGCTGTTTTTT. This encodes CASSYGTGVTGELFF.

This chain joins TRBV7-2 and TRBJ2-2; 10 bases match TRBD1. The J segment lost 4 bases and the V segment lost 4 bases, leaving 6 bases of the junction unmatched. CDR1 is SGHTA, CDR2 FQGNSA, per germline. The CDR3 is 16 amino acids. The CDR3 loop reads CASSWRWDRGTGELFF. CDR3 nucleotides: TGTGCCAGCAGCTGGAGATGGGACAGGGGCACCGGGGAGCTGTTTTTT.

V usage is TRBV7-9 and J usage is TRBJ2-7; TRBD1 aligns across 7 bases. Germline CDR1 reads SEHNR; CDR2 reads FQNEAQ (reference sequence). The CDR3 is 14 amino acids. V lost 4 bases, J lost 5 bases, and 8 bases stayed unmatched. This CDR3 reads CASSSSGTVHEQYF. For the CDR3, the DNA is TGTGCCAGCAGCTCCTCCGGGACAGTGCACGAGCAGTACTTC.

For the CDR3, the DNA is TGTGCCAGCTCACCAGGAGGGACTGGACGCAATCAGCCCCAGCATTTT. Its translation is CASSPGGTGRNQPQHF. V is TRBV18 and J is TRBJ1-5, with a tentative D call TRBD1 (5 bases). The CDR3 is made up of 16 amino acids. Germline lookup yields CDR1 KGHSH and CDR2 LQKENI. V lost 2 bases to trimming and J lost 2 bases, with 13 bases between them.

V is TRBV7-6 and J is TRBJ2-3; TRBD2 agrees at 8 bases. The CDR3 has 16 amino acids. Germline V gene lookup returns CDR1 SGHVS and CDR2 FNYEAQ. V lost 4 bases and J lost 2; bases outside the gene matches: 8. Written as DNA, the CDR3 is TGTGCCAGCAGCTCCCGGACTAGCAGGGTCACAGATACGCAGTATTTT. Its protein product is CASSSRTSRVTDTQYF.

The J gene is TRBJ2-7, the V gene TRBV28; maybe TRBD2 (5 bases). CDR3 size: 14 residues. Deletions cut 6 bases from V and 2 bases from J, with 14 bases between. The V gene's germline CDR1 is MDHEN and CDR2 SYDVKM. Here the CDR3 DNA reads TGTGCCAGCAGGGGAATAGCGAGCACCTACGAGCAGTACTTC. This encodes CASRGIASTYEQYF.

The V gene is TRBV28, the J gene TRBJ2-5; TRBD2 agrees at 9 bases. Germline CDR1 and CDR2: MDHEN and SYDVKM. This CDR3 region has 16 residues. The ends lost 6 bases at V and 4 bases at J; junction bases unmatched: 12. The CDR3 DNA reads TGTGCCAGCAGCCCATTGGGTAGCGGGAGCGGAGAGACCCAGTACTTC. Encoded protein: CASSPLGSGSGETQYF.

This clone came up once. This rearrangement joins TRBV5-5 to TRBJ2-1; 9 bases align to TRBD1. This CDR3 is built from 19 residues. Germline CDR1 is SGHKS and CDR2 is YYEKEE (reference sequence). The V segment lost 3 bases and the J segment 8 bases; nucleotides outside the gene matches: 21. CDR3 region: CASSSRPWAGQGNPDEQFF. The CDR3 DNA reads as TGTGCCAGCAGCTCCCGCCCGTGGGCGGGACAGGGAAACCCTGATGAGCAGTTCTTC.

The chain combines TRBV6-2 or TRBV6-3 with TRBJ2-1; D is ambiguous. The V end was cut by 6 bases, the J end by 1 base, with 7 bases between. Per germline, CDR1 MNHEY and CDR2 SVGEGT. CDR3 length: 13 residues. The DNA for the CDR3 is TGTGCCAGCAGCCACAAATCCTACAATGAGCAGTTCTTC. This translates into CASSHKSYNEQFF.

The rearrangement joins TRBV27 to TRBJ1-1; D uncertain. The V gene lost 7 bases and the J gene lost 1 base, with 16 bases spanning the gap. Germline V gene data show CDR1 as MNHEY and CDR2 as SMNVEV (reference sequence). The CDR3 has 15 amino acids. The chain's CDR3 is CASTAGFRRNTEAFF. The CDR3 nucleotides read TGTGCCAGCACCGCGGGTTTTAGGAGGAACACTGAAGCTTTCTTT.

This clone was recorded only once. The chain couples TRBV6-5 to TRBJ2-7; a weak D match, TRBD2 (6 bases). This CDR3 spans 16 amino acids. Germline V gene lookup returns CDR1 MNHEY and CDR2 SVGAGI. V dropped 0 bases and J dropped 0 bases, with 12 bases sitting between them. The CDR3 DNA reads TGTGCCAGCAGTTACTCATATAGCGGAGCCTCCTACGAGCAGTACTTC. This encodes CASSYSYSGASYEQYF.

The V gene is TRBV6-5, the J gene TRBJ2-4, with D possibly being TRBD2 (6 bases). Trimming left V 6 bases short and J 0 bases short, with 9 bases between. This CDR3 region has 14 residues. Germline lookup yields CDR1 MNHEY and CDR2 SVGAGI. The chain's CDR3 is CASRSGLAKNIQYF. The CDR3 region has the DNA TGTGCCAGCAGATCGGGACTAGCCAAAAACATTCAGTACTTC.